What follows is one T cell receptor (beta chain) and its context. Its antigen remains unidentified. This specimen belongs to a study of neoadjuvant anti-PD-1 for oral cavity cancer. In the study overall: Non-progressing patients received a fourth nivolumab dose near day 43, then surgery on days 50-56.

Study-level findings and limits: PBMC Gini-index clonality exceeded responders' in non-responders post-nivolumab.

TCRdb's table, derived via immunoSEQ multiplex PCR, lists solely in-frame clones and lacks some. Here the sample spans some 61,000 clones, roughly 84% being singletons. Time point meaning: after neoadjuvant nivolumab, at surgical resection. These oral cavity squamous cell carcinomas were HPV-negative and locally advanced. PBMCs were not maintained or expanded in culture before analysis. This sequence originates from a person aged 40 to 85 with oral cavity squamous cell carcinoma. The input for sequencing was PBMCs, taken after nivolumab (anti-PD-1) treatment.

For the CDR3, the DNA is TGTGCCAGTAGTATGGGGTCGAGGGACAGGAACTATGGCTACACCTTC. This codes for CASSMGSRDRNYGYTF. The chain couples TRBV19 to TRBJ1-2; 8 nucleotides align to TRBD1. Germline CDR1 reads LNHDA; CDR2 reads SQIVND (reference sequence). J lost 2 bases, V lost 3 bases, and 8 bases had no gene match. The CDR3 runs to 16 residues.